This is a list of T cell receptor beta chains from one sample in a study of cytomegalovirus exposure and HLA in healthy donors. The assay was immunoSEQ multiplex PCR, and TCRdb's table has in-frame clones only and misses some. The table includes under 250,000 clones, just under 80% detected once. Sequenced input: PBMCs. Every receptor here comes from a boy younger than 18 in good health and CMV-seronegative. The CDR3 runs from the conserved cysteine through the conserved F or W. A D gene is named only where the DNA matches it firmly. Clone sizes are given selectively: once, few, many, or a class where the clone is expanded.

>12|NA|TRBV2|TRBJ1-6|few
TGTGCCAGCTCCAGGGTTAATTCACCCCTCCACTTT
CASSRVNSPLHF
>15|TRBD2|TRBV10-2|TRBJ2-2|NA
TGCGCCAGCAGTGCAAGGACTAGCAGCACCGGGGAGCTGTTTTTT
CASSARTSSTGELFF
>16|NA|TRBV5-6|TRBJ1-2|NA
TGTGCCAGCAGCTTGAAGTCGGGGTCCTTTAACTATGGCTACCCCTTC
CASSLKSGSFNYGYPF
>12|NA|TRBV6-1|TRBJ1-2|NA
TGTGCCAGCAGGGACAGCCGCTATGGCTACACCTTC
CASRDSRYGYTF
>14|TRBD1|TRBV19|TRBJ2-1|few
TGTGCCAGTACAAAAAGGCCAGGGGGCAATGAGCAGTTCTTC
CASTKRPGGNEQFF
>10|NA|TRBV20-1|TRBJ1-1|NA
TGCAGTGCTAGTAGGGGGGAAGCTTTCTTT
CSASRGEAFF
>17|NA|TRBV13|TRBJ2-4|NA
TGTGCCAGCAGCGGGCGCTTAGCGGAACTAGCCAAAAACATTCAGTACTTC
CASSGRLAELAKNIQYF
>15|TRBD1|TRBV6-1|TRBJ2-7|NA
TGTGCCAGCATAAGGGGGACAGGTGGTTGGTACGAGCAGTACTTC
CASIRGTGGWYEQYF
>13|TRBD1|TRBV5-1|TRBJ1-1|NA
TGCGCCAGCAGCTGGGACAGGGCCACTGAAGCTTTCTTT
CASSWDRATEAFF
>14|NA|TRBV11-3|TRBJ1-1|NA
TGTGCCAGCAGTTCCGTAGCGGTGGACACTGAAGCTTTCTTT
CASSSVAVDTEAFF
>17|TRBD2|TRBV13|TRBJ2-1|few
TGTGCCAGCAGCTCTATACTAGCGGGAGTGATCCACAATGAGCAGTTCTTC
CASSSILAGVIHNEQFF
>16|TRBD1|TRBV4-1|TRBJ1-5|NA
TGCGCCAGCAGCCTAACCGGGACAGGTAGCAATCAGCCCCAGCATTTT
CASSLTGTGSNQPQHF
>14|TRBD2|TRBV19|TRBJ2-1|NA
TGTGCCAGTAGTATAGGGCTAGCGGTCAATGAGCAGTTCTTC
CASSIGLAVNEQFF
>14|TRBD2|TRBV29-1|TRBJ2-7|NA
TGCAGCGTCACGGGACTAGCGGGAATCTACGAGCAGTACTTC
CSVTGLAGIYEQYF
>18|NA|TRBV5-1|TRBJ2-7|NA
TGCGCCAGCAGCTTGTGGGGCCATCGAACAGCTAGCTCCTACGAGCAGTACTTC
CASSLWGHRTASSYEQYF
>14|NA|TRBV5-1|TRBJ2-2|NA
TGCGCCAGCAGCTCAGGATTCAAAACCGGGGAGCTGTTTTTT
CASSSGFKTGELFF
>15|TRBD1|TRBV5-1|TRBJ2-7|NA
TGCGCCAGCAGGCCGTGGACAGGGGAATTTTACGAGCAGTACTTC
CASRPWTGEFYEQYF
>14|NA|TRBV9|TRBJ1-1|NA
TGTGCCAGCAGCGTCGAGGGGGGGGTGACTGAAGCTTTCTTT
CASSVEGGVTEAFF